The 21 T cell receptor beta chains presented below share a single source sample, sequenced in a study of blood T cell repertoires in COVID-19. Clones were read by immunoSEQ multiplex PCR, and TCRdb kept only the in-frame ones, dropping some. The table lists roughly 250,000 clones, about 88% of them singletons. Material for sequencing was peripheral blood. The source is a woman in her 40s who had recovered from COVID-19.

V and J are TRBV7-3 and TRBJ2-2, with D possibly TRBD2 on 6 matching bases. V lost 1 base and J lost 5, with 14 bases in between. The CDR3 is made up of 16 amino acids. The germline gives CDR1 SGHTA, CDR2 FQGTGA. The CDR3 DNA sequence: TGTGCCAGCAGCTTAAGCGGCAGGGCGGGGACCGGGGAGCTGTTTTTT. This sequence encodes CASSLSGRAGTGELFF.

There are a few counts of this clone. The J gene is TRBJ1-6, the V gene TRBV4-1, with D possibly being TRBD1 (5 bases). Germline-derived CDR1 and CDR2 are MGHRA and YSYEKL. Deletions cut 0 bases from V and 5 bases from J, with 11 bases between. The CDR3 has 16 residues. CDR3 bases: TGCGCCAGCAGCCAAGATCCCCAGGGTAATAATTCACCCCTCCACTTT. Its translation: CASSQDPQGNNSPLHF.

The chain links TRBV9 to TRBJ2-6; no clear D gene. The ends were cut back, 0 bases at V and 2 bases at J, with 6 bases in the middle. The V gene's germline CDR1 is SGDLS and CDR2 YYNGEE. The CDR3 runs 15 residues. CDR3 DNA: TGTGCCAGCAGCGTAGAGTCAGCTGGGGCCAACGTCCTGACTTTC. Encoded protein: CASSVESAGANVLTF.

This chain uses TRBV2 with TRBJ1-5, with D possibly TRBD1 on 6 matching bases. Looked up from germline, CDR1 is SNHLY and CDR2 is FYNNEI. The CDR3 extends over 14 amino acids. Trimming stripped 4 bases from V and 3 bases from J, with 10 bases between. The CDR3 protein is CASSVAGVNQPQHF. CDR3 DNA: TGTGCCAGCAGTGTAGCAGGGGTCAATCAGCCCCAGCATTTT.

The gene calls are TRBV2 and TRBJ1-1, with 7 bases lining up with TRBD1. The CDR3 totals 14 residues. J gave up 1 base and V 4 bases, and 3 bases lay outside the gene matches. The V gene's germline CDR1 is SNHLY and CDR2 FYNNEI. CDR3 sequence (DNA): TGTGCCAGCAGTGTCCGACAGGGGAACACTGAAGCTTTCTTT. The encoded protein is CASSVRQGNTEAFF. Variable domain in full (rest from reference TRBV2 and TRBJ1-1): EPEVTQTPSHQVTQMGQEVILRCVPISNHLYFYWYRQILGQKVEFLVSFYNNEISEKSEIFDDQFSVERPDGSNFTLKIRSTKLEDSAMYFCASSVRQGNTEAFFGQGTRLTVV.

A remark on this clone: The same CDR3 is also encoded by other DNA sequences in this sample. V is TRBV20-1 and J is TRBJ2-7; D is ambiguous. The CDR3 spans 11 residues. CDR1 is DFQATT and CDR2 is SNEGSKA in the germline V gene (reference sequence). The CDR3 DNA reads TGCAGCGCCCCTCGGGCCTACGAGCAGTACTTC. Amino acids: CSAPRAYEQYF.

With regard to this clone: Other DNA sequences within the sample encode an identical CDR3. The chain uses TRBV6-5 and TRBJ1-2, with 9 bases that match TRBD1. Germline lookup yields CDR1 MNHEY and CDR2 SVGAGI. This CDR3 spans 14 amino acids. V lost 6 bases and J lost 3; bases outside the gene matches: 5. CDR3 DNA sequence: TGTGCCAGCAGAGGGACAGGGCGGTACTATGGCTACACCTTC. Its protein product is CASRGTGRYYGYTF.

This sequence joins TRBV7-2 and TRBJ1-4, with TRBD1 matching 7 bases. This CDR3 is built from 19 residues. The J segment lost 5 bases and the V segment lost 0 bases, leaving 15 bases of the junction unmatched. Germline V gene lookup returns CDR1 SGHTA and CDR2 FQGNSA. CDR3 residues: CASSLALPPAGGENEKLFF. In nucleotides, the CDR3 is TGTGCCAGCAGCTTAGCCCTACCTCCCGCAGGGGGAGAAAATGAAAAACTGTTTTTT.

The CDR3 region is CASSYAWDRALDGYTF. The CDR3 nucleotides read TGTGCCAGCAGTTACGCCTGGGACAGGGCCTTGGATGGCTACACCTTC. J is TRBJ1-2 and V is TRBV6-6; TRBD1 matches at 9 bases. Germline loops: CDR1 MNHNY, CDR2 SVGAGI (reference sequence). This CDR3 is 16 amino acids long. V dropped 2 bases and J dropped 6; count of bases not matched to a gene: 10.

This clone has only one observation. This chain connects TRBV29-1 to TRBJ2-5; weak D call: TRBD2 (7 bases). V was shortened by 4 bases and J by 5 bases, with 17 bases between the two germline ends. Germline-derived CDR1 and CDR2 are SQVTM and ANQGSEA. This CDR3 comprises 14 residues. The CDR3 nucleotides are TGCAGCGTTGGCCCTCCGGGGGGCGGCGAGACCCAGTACTTC. It encodes CSVGPPGGGETQYF. Based on the CDR3 plus reference TRBV29-1 and TRBJ2-5, the full variable domain is SAVISQKPSRDICQRGTSLTIQCQVDSQVTMMFWYRQQPGQSLTLIATANQGSEATYESGFVIDKFPISRPNLTFSTLTVSNMSPEDSSIYLCSVGPPGGGETQYFGPGTRLLVL.

The chain carries TRBV7-2 and TRBJ1-2; 7 bases are shared with TRBD1. From germline, CDR1 is SGHTA and CDR2 FQGNSA. This CDR3 contains 13 residues. The V segment lost 4 bases and the J segment 9 bases; nucleotides outside the gene matches: 8. The CDR3 protein is CASSSTGFGRYTF. The CDR3 nucleotides read TGTGCCAGCAGCTCGACAGGGTTTGGTCGCTACACCTTC.

As DNA, the CDR3 is TGTGCCAGCAGTTCGTCTAGCGGGAGGATGTTAGCATACTACAATGAGCAGTTCTTC. The encoded protein is CASSSSSGRMLAYYNEQFF. This rearrangement joins TRBV27 to TRBJ2-1; TRBD2 agrees at 11 bases. V shed 4 bases and J 3 bases; nucleotides not matched to a gene: 14. CDR1 is MNHEY and CDR2 is SMNVEV in the germline V gene (reference sequence). CDR3 length: 19 residues.

As for this clone: At the DNA level, this CDR3 is encoded by other sequences in the same sample as well. V usage is TRBV30 and J usage is TRBJ2-3; unclear D gene. The germline CDR1 and CDR2 sequences are GTSNPN and SVGIG (reference sequence). V lost 3 bases and J 1 base, leaving 8 bases between the germline ends. This CDR3 is 13 amino acids long. CDR3 residues: CAWSVSGTDTQYF. CDR3 in DNA: TGTGCCTGGAGCGTGAGCGGCACAGATACGCAGTATTTT.

The chain combines TRBV28 with TRBJ1-6; 9 bases are shared with TRBD1. CDR1 is MDHEN, CDR2 SYDVKM, per germline. The trim removed 2 bases at V and 6 bases at J, leaving 2 bases unmatched. This CDR3 comprises 15 residues. The CDR3 coding sequence is TGTGCCAGCAGTTTACTGGGACAGGGTAATTCACCCCTCCACTTT. It is translated as CASSLLGQGNSPLHF. Together with reference TRBV28 and TRBJ1-6, the CDR3 gives the full variable domain: DVKVTQSSRYLVKRTGEKVFLECVQDMDHENMFWYRQDPGLGLRLIYFSYDVKMKEKGDIPEGYSVSREKKERFSLILESASTNQTSMYLCASSLLGQGNSPLHFGNGTRLTVT.

The chain uses TRBV6-2 or TRBV6-3 and TRBJ2-3, with 11 bases fitting TRBD2. CDR3 length: 17 amino acids. Germline CDR1 MNHEY, CDR2 SVGEGT. V shed 6 bases and J 4 bases; nucleotides not matched to a gene: 12. CDR3 in amino acids: CASSASGTSGVADTQYF. CDR3 nucleotides: TGTGCCAGCAGCGCATCCGGGACTAGCGGAGTTGCAGATACGCAGTATTTT.

By sample fraction, this clone is medium-sized. The chain links TRBV7-2 to TRBJ2-1; the match to TRBD1 covers 7 bases. Germline V CDR1 and CDR2: SGHTA, FQGNSA. The length of the CDR3 is 16 residues. V shed 2 bases, J shed 7 bases, and the junction held 11 bases outside the gene matches. The CDR3: CASSLLWGRGSNEQFF. CDR3 sequence (DNA): TGTGCCAGCAGCTTATTATGGGGCAGGGGGTCGAATGAGCAGTTCTTC.

V is TRBV19 and J is TRBJ1-3, with D perhaps TRBD1 (5 bases). The V end lost 7 bases, the J end lost 2 bases, and 15 bases lay between the germline ends. CDR3 size: 15 residues. Germline values: CDR1 LNHDA, CDR2 SQIVND (reference sequence). The DNA for the CDR3 is TGTGCCAGTACCAAGGAAAGGGGAACTGGAAACACCATATATTTT. It specifies CASTKERGTGNTIYF.

The chain joins TRBV20-1 to TRBJ1-2; D is unclear. In germline, CDR1 is DFQATT, CDR2 SNEGSKA (reference sequence). The CDR3 runs 11 residues. Trimming stripped 0 bases from V and 14 bases from J, with 13 bases between. Here the CDR3 DNA reads TGCAGTGCTAGAGAGCAGACTGCGTATACCTTC. It yields the protein CSAREQTAYTF.

The V gene is TRBV19, the J gene TRBJ1-6; 8 bases line up with TRBD1. The CDR3 spans 15 residues. The germline CDR1 and CDR2 sequences are LNHDA and SQIVND (reference sequence). V lost 4 bases, J lost 2 bases, and 1 base stayed unmatched. The CDR3 protein is CASSTGGAYNSPLHF. DNA for the CDR3: TGTGCCAGTAGTACAGGGGGCGCCTATAATTCACCCCTCCACTTT.

The CDR3 nucleotides are TGTGCCAGCAGGCGGACTAGCGGTCGCACAGATACGCAGTATTTT. Amino acids: CASRRTSGRTDTQYF. The chain carries TRBV5-4 and TRBJ2-3; 10 bases match TRBD2. Trimming took 5 bases from V and 1 from J; bases not matched to a gene: 4. The CDR3 extends over 15 amino acids. Germline lookup yields CDR1 SGHNT and CDR2 YYREEE (reference sequence). Combining the CDR3 with reference TRBV5-4 and TRBJ2-3 gives the whole variable domain ETGVTQSPTHLIKTRGQQVTLRCSSQSGHNTVSWYQQALGQGPQFIFQYYREEENGRGNFPPRFSGLQFPNYSSELNVNALELDDSALYLCASRRTSGRTDTQYFGPGTRLTVL.

The V gene is TRBV30, the J gene TRBJ1-4; D not certain. V was pared by 0 bases and J by 7 bases, with 15 bases between. CDR1 and CDR2 from the germline V gene are GTSNPN and SVGIG (reference sequence). This CDR3 spans 15 amino acids. CDR3 protein: CAWSVRERSFEKLFF. The CDR3, as DNA: TGTGCCTGGAGTGTACGCGAAAGGAGCTTTGAAAAACTGTTTTTT.